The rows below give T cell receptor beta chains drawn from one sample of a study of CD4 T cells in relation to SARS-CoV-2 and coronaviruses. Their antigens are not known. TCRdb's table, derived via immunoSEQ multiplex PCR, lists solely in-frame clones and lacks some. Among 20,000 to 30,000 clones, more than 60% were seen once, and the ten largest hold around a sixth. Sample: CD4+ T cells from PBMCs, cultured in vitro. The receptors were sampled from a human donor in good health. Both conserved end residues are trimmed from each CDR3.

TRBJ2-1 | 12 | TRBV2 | ASGASRTYNEQF
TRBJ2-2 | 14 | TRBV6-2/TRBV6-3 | ASSYSSRGVAGELF
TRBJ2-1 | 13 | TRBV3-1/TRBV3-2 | ASSPPGLVGNEQF
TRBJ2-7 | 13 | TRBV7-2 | ASSLARPGAGEQY
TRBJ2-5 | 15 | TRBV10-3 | AISDPDGYSFQETQY
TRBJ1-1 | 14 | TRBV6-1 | ASSERGRGGITEAF
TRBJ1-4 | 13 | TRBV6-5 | ASSYYTGGGEKLF
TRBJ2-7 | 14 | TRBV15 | ATSRIGQSNSYEQY
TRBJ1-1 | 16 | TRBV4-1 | ASSEASGFGTANTEAF
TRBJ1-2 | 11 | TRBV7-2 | ASSPGSGGGYT
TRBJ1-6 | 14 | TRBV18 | ASSRDTRGYNSPLH
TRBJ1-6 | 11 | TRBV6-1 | ASSEDRPSPLH
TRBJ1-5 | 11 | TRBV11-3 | ANQLEMDQPQH
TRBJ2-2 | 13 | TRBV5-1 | ASSLGGDTTGELF
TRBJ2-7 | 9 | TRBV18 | ASSPQYEQY
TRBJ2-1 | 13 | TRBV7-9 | ASSLGQTAYNEQF
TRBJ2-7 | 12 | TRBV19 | ASRGGQVPYEQY
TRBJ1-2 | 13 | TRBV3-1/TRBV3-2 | ASSQDLAEARGYT
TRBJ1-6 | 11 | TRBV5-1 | ASSLGQNSPLH
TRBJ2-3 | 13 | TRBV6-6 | ASSYVQTSTDTQY
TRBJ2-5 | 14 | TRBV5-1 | ASSKDRPRTQETQY
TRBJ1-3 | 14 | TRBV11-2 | ASSPSVGGPGNTIY
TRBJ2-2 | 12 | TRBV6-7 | ASIGGSLGGELF
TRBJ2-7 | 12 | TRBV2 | ASKRGQSSKEQY
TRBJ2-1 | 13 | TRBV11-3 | ASSYDSSSYNEQF
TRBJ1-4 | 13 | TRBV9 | ASSQGGTTNEKLF
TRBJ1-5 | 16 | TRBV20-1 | SASKFSGTGNSNQPQH
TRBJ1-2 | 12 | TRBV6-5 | ASSSVQGAAGYT
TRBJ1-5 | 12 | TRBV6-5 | ASSRQGRNQPQH
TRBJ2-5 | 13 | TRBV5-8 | ASRAGNPGFVTQY
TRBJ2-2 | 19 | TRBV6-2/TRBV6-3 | ASSYPGSSGGRKMNTGELF
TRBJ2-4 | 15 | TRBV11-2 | ASRGLAGGRGQNIQY
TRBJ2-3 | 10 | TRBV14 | ASSQVTGTQY
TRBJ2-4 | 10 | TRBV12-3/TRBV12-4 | ASSWGANIQY
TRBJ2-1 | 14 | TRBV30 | AWSVRGGGPRNEQF
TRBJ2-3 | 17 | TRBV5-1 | ASSSNPRLAGVRTDTQY
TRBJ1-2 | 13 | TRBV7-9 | ASSLETSVGYGYT
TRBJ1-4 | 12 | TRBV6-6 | ASSYPDRDEKLF
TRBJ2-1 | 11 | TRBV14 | ASSQDPQNEQF
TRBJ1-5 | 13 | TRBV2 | ASSEMGESNQPQH
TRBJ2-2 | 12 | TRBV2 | ASSFQGLHGELF
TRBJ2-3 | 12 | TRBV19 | ASGLAVHTDTQY
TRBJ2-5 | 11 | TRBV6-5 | ASSYLTEETQY
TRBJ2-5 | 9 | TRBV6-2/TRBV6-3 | ASSRQETQY
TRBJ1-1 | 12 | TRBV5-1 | ASSSDAGPGEAF
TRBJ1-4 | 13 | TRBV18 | ASSLRTSASEKLF
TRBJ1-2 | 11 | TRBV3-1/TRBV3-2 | ASSPRQGDGYT
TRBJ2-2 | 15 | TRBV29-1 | SVVWAGRGWNTGELF
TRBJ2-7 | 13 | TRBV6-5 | ATYHPSGVSYEQY
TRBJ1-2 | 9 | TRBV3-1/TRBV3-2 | ASSQNVGYT
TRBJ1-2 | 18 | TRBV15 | ATSRASGGPTGRLNYGYT
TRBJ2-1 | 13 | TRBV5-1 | ASSYQGAPSNEQF
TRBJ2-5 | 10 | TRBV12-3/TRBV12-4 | ASSSGPGTQY
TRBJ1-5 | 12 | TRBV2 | ASSEAAGPQPQH
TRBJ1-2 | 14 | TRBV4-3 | ASSQERWVLNYGYT
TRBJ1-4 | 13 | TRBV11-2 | ASSSISGTPRRVF
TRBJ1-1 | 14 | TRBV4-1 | ASRNQVVRANTEAF
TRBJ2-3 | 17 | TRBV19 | ASSKGLAETLASTDTQY
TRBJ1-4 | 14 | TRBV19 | ASSIRTGATNEKLF
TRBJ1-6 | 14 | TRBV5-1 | ASSLVANVGDSPLH